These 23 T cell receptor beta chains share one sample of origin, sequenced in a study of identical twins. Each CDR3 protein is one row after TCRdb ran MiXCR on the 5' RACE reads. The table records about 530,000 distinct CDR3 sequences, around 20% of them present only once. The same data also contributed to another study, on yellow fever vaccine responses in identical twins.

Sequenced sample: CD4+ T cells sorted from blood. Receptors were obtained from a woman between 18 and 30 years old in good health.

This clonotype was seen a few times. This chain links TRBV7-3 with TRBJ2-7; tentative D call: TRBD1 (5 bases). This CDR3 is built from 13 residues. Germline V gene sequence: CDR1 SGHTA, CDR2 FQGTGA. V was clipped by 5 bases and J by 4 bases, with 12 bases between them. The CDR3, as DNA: TGTGCCAGCAGCCCCTCTAAGGGGTACGAGCAGTACTTC. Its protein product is CASSPSKGYEQYF.

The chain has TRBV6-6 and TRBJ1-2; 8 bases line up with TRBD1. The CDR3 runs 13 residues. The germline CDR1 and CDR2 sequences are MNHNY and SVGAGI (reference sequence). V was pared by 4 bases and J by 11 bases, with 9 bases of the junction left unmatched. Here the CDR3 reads CASSSRTGRFYTF. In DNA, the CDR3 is TGTGCCAGCAGTTCCCGGACAGGGCGATTTTACACCTTC.

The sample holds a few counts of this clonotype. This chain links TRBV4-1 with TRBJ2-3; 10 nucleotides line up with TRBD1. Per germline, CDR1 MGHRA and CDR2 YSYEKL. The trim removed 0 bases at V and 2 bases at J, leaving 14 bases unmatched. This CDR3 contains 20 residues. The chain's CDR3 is CASSQDGGQGTLAVTDTQYF. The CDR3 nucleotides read TGCGCCAGCAGCCAAGACGGGGGACAGGGGACTCTCGCGGTCACAGATACGCAGTATTTT.

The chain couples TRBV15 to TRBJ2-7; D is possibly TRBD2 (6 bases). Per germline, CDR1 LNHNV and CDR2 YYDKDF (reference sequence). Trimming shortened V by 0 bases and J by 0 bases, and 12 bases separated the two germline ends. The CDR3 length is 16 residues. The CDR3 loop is CATSRDSGASSYEQYF. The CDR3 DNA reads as TGTGCCACCAGCAGAGATAGCGGCGCCAGCTCCTACGAGCAGTACTTC.

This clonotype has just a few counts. CDR3 sequence: CATSRDRLGGGRGEQFF. The DNA for the CDR3 is TGTGCCACCAGCAGAGATCGGTTAGGCGGCGGGAGGGGTGAGCAGTTCTTC. This rearrangement joins TRBV15 to TRBJ2-1; 9 bases match TRBD2. CDR3 length: 17 amino acids. Germline CDR1 reads LNHNV; CDR2 reads YYDKDF (reference sequence). The trim removed 0 bases at V and 9 bases at J, leaving 12 bases unmatched. Full variable domain (missing parts from reference TRBV15 and TRBJ2-1): DAMVIQNPRYQVTQFGKPVTLSCSQTLNHNVMYWYQQKSSQAPKLLFHYYDKDFNNEADTPDNFQSRRPNTSFCFLDIRSPGLGDTAMYLCATSRDRLGGGRGEQFFGPGTRLTVL.

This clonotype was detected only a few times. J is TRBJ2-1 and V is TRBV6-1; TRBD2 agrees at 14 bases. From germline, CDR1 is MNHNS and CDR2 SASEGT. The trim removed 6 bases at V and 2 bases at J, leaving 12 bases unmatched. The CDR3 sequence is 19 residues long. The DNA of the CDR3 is TGTGCCAGCAGCTTCGCCGGGGGGACTAGCGGGGGCACCTACAATGAGCAGTTCTTC. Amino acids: CASSFAGGTSGGTYNEQFF.

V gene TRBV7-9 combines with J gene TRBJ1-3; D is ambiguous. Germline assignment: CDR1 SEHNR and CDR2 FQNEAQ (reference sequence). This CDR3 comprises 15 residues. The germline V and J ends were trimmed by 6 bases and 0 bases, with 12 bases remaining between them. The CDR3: CASRSRGSSGNTIYF. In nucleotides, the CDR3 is TGTGCCAGCAGATCCCGTGGAAGCTCTGGAAACACCATATATTTT.

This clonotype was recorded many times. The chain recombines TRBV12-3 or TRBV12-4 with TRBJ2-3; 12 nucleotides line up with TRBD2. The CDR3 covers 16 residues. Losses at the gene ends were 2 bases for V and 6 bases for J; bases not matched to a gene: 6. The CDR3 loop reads CASSLLAGGPGDTQYF. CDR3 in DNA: TGTGCCAGCAGTTTACTAGCGGGAGGGCCGGGGGATACGCAGTATTTT.

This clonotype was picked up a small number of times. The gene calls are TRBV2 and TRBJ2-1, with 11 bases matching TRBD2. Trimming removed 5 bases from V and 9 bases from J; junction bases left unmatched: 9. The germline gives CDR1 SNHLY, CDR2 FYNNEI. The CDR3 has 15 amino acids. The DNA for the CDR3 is TGTGCCAGCAGTAATAGCGGGGGGGGCTTCGGTGAGCAGTTCTTC. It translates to CASSNSGGGFGEQFF.

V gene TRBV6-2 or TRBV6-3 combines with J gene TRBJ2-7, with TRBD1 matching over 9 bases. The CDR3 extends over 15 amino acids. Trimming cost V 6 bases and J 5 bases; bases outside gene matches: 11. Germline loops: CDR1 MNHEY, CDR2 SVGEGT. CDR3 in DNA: TGTGCCAGCAGCGAACCGGGACAGGGTCTCCACGAGCAGTACGTC. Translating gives CASSEPGQGLHEQYV.

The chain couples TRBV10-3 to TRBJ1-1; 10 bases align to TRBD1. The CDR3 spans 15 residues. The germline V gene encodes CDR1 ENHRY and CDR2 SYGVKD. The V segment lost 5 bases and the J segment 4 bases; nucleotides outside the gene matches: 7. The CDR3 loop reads CAISMTGGRGTEAFF. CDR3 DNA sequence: TGTGCCATCAGTATGACAGGGGGCAGGGGCACTGAAGCTTTCTTT.

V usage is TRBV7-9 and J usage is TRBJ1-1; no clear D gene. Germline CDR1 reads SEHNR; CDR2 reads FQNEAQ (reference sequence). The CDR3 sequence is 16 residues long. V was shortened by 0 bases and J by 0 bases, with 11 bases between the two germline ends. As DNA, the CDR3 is TGTGCCAGCAGCTTAGCGGGAGGCCCCATGAACACTGAAGCTTTCTTT. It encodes CASSLAGGPMNTEAFF.

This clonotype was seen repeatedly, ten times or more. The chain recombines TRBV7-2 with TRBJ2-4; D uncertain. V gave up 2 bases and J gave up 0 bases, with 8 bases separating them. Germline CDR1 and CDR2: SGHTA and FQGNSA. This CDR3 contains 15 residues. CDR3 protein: CASSLTTLAKNIQYF. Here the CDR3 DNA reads TGTGCCAGCAGCTTAACTACGCTAGCCAAAAACATTCAGTACTTC.

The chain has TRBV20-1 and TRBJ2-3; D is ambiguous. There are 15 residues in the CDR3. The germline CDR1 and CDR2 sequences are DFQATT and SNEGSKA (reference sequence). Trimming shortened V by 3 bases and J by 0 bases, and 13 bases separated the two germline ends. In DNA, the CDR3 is TGCAGTGCTAGTCGGGCGCCTTCTAGCACAGATACGCAGTATTTT. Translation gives CSASRAPSSTDTQYF.

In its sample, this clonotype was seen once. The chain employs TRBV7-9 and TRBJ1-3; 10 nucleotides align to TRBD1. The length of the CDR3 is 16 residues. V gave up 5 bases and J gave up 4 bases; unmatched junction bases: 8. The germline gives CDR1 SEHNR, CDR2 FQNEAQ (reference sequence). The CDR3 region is CASSPRDRGDGNTIYF. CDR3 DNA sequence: TGTGCCAGCAGCCCCAGGGACAGGGGAGACGGAAACACCATATATTTT.

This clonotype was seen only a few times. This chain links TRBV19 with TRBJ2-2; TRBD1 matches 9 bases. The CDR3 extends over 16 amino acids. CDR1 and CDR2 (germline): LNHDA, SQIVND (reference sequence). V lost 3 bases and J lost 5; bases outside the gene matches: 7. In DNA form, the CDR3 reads TGTGCCAGTAGTATTCTCCCGGGACAGGGTACCGGGGAGCTGTTTTTT. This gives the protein CASSILPGQGTGELFF.

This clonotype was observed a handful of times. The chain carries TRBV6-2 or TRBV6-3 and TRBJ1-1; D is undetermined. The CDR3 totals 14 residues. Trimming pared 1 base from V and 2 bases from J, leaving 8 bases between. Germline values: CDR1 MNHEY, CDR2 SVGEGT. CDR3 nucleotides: TGTGCCAGCAGTTACTACGGCACTAACACTGAAGCTTTCTTT. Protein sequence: CASSYYGTNTEAFF.

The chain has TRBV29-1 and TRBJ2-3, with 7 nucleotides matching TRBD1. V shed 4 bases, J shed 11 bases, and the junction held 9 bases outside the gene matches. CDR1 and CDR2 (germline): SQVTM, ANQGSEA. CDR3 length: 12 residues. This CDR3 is CSVGPDRREQYF. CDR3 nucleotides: TGCAGCGTTGGCCCGGACAGGCGCGAGCAGTATTTT.

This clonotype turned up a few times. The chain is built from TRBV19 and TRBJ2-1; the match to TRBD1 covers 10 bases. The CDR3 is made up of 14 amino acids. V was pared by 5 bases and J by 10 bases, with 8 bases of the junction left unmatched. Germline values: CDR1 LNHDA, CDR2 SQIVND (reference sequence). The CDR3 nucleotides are TGTGCCAGTAGTGGGACAGGGGTAGGAGTGGAGCAGTTCTTC. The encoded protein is CASSGTGVGVEQFF.

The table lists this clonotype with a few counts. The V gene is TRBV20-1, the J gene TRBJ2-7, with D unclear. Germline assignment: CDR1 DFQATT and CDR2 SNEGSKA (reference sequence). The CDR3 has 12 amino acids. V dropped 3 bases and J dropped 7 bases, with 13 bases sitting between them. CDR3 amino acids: CSASDATTEQYF. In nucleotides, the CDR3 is TGCAGTGCTAGCGATGCTACTACGGAGCAGTACTTC.

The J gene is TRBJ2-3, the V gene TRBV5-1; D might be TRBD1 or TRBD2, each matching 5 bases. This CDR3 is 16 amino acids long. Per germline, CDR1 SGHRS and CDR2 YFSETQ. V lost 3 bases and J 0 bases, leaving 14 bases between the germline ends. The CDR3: CASSSRGVPSTDTQYF. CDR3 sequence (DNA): TGCGCCAGCAGCTCCCGAGGGGTTCCTAGCACAGATACGCAGTATTTT.

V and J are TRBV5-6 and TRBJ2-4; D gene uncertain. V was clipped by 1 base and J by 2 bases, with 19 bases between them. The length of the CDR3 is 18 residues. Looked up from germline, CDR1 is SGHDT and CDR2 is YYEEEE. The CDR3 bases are TGTGCCAGCAGCTTGTGGGTCAAAGAGCCCCTAACCAAAAACATTCAGTACTTC. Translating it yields CASSLWVKEPLTKNIQYF.

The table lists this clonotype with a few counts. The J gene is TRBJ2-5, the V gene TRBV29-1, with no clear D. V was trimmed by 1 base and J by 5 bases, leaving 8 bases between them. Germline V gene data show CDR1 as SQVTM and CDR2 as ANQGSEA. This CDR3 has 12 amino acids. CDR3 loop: CSVEVGGETQYF. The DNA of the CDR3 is TGCAGCGTTGAAGTGGGTGGTGAGACCCAGTACTTC.